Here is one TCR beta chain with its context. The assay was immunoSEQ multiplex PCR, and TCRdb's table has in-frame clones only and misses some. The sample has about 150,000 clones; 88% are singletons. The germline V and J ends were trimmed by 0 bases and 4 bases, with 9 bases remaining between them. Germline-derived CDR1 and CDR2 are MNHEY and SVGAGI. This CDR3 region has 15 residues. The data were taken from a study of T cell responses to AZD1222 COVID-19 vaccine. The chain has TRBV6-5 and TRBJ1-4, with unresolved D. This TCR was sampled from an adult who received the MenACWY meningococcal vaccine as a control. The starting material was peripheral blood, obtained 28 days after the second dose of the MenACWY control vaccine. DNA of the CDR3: TGTGCCAGCAGTTACTCCGGGCATGGTAATGAAAAACTGTTTTTT. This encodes CASSYSGHGNEKLFF.